The T cell receptor (beta chain) under discussion was sequenced for a study of breast tumors, draining lymph nodes, adjacent tissues. Overall study results and limits: Data fit most tumor T cells coming from lymph node, expanding in tumor. Luminal-like breast cancer showed significantly higher tumor–nontumor repertoire similarity than basal-like. That most tumor T cells come from lymph nodes remained unproven.

Per germline, CDR1 SGHDN and CDR2 FVKESK. V lost 7 bases to trimming and J lost 1 base, with 10 bases between them. This CDR3 comprises 13 residues. Concerning this clonotype itself: Its antigen remains unknown.

TCRdb processed the multiplex PCR reads anew with MiXCR; each CDR3 protein has one entry. This sample yields 200,000 to 250,000 distinct CDR3 sequences, of which less than 45% are seen a single time; approximately 3.6% belongs to the top ten. Samples came from axillary lymph nodes draining the breast cancer. The chain links TRBV14 to TRBJ1-1; D remains unclear. This TCR derives from a female donor with breast cancer. Some clones in this sample may be carry-over from other donors' samples. What was sequenced was axillary lymph node tissue. CDR3 sequence reads: CASNPISNTEAFF. CDR3 DNA: TGTGCCAGCAACCCAATCTCGAACACTGAAGCTTTCTTT.